This passage covers 28 T cell receptor beta chains from one sample sequenced in a study of Ad26.COV2.S vaccination and SARS-CoV-2 variants. Treatment meaning: 15 to 20 received Ad26.COV2.S at low or high dose, single or two shots; 5 received placebo; per-sample allocation not given. Sampling was performed 63 days after the first vaccine or placebo injection. Some clones are missing from TCRdb's copy, which holds only in-frame ones; the method was immunoSEQ multiplex PCR. The table lists a few hundred thousand clones, about 83% of them singletons, with 7% to 9.5% in the top ten. This specimen was peripheral blood, taken in a trial of Ad26.COV2.S vaccine versus placebo. The origin of the receptors is a person between 18 and 65 years old who received the Ad26.COV2.S COVID-19 vaccine or a placebo.

The V call is TRBV30, the J call TRBJ1-1; 7 bases agree with TRBD1. The CDR3 length is 13 residues. V gave up 4 bases and J gave up 5 bases; unmatched junction bases: 7. Germline assignment: CDR1 GTSNPN and CDR2 SVGIG (reference sequence). This chain's CDR3 is CAWNTGEWTEAFF. The CDR3, as DNA: TGTGCCTGGAATACAGGGGAATGGACTGAAGCTTTCTTT. Looking up the rest from reference TRBV30 and TRBJ1-1 gives the full variable domain: SQTIHQWPATLVQPVGSPLSLECTVEGTSNPNLYWYRQAAGRGLQLLFYSVGIGQISSEVPQNLSASRPQDRQFILSSKKLLLSDSGFYLCAWNTGEWTEAFFGQGTRLTVV.

A word on this clone: Other DNA variants within this sample encode the same CDR3. The V and J genes are TRBV5-1 and TRBJ2-7; D remains ambiguous. V was cut by 0 bases and J by 3 bases, with 4 bases left in between. CDR1 is SGHRS and CDR2 is YFSETQ in the germline V gene. This CDR3 comprises 12 residues. The CDR3 loop is CASSLGGYEQYF. The CDR3 region has the DNA TGCGCCAGCAGCTTGGGGGGCTACGAGCAGTACTTC.

The rearrangement uses TRBV6-5 and TRBJ1-6; 8 bases are shared with TRBD1. Germline V gene lookup returns CDR1 MNHEY and CDR2 SVGAGI. J was trimmed by 8 bases and V by 0 bases; bases with no gene match: 6. The CDR3 consists of 16 residues. The CDR3 loop reads CASSYSRQGNHSPLHF. For the CDR3, the DNA is TGTGCCAGCAGTTACTCCCGACAGGGGAATCATTCACCCCTCCACTTT.

This clone has just a few counts. This sample includes further DNA sequences coding for the same CDR3. The chain couples TRBV10-2 to TRBJ1-2; 9 bases match TRBD1. CDR1 and CDR2 from the germline V gene are WSHSY and SAAADI. V trimming: 4 bases; J trimming: 3 bases; junction bases outside the gene matches: 0. The CDR3 is 13 amino acids. The CDR3 here is CASSGTGDYGYTF. In DNA form, the CDR3 reads TGCGCCAGCAGTGGGACAGGGGACTATGGCTACACCTTC.

CDR3: CASSPPPGHRTDTQYF. The CDR3 DNA reads TGTGCCAGCAGCCCTCCTCCGGGACACCGCACAGATACGCAGTATTTT. This chain uses TRBV7-9 with TRBJ2-3; a weak D match, TRBD1 (6 bases). V was trimmed by 5 bases and J by 1 base, leaving 16 bases between them. The CDR3 spans 16 residues. Germline lookup yields CDR1 SEHNR and CDR2 FQNEAQ (reference sequence).

The sample holds a few counts of this clone. The rearrangement joins TRBV7-9 to TRBJ2-2; 7 bases are shared with TRBD2. The CDR3 contains 15 residues. The junction had 8 bases not matched to a gene; V was cut back by 4 bases and J by 6 bases. CDR1 and CDR2 from the germline V gene are SEHNR and FQNEAQ (reference sequence). The CDR3 coding sequence is TGTGCCAGCAGCTCCCCCGGGACTAAGGCCGGGGAGCTGTTTTTT. The encoded protein is CASSSPGTKAGELFF.

The gene calls are TRBV27 and TRBJ1-1; tentative D call: TRBD1 (6 bases). The CDR3 extends over 12 amino acids. Trimming stripped 2 bases from V and 12 bases from J, with 13 bases between. Germline lookup yields CDR1 MNHEY and CDR2 SMNVEV (reference sequence). The chain's CDR3 is CASSLHQGRTFF. CDR3 coding DNA: TGTGCCAGCAGTTTACATCAGGGGCGAACTTTCTTT.

This clone appeared a single time. This rearrangement joins TRBV6-1 to TRBJ1-2, with 9 bases that match TRBD1. CDR3 length: 12 amino acids. CDR1 and CDR2 from the germline V gene are MNHNS and SASEGT. V lost 7 bases, J lost 7 bases, and 4 bases stayed unmatched. The chain's CDR3 is CASTPGQGGYTF. CDR3 sequence (DNA): TGTGCCAGCACCCCGGGACAGGGTGGCTACACCTTC.

The chain has TRBV7-9 and TRBJ2-2; D is uncertain. This CDR3 comprises 14 residues. V was shortened by 2 bases and J by 2 bases, with 6 bases between the two germline ends. CDR1 and CDR2 from the germline V gene are SEHNR and FQNEAQ (reference sequence). The CDR3 coding sequence is TGTGCCAGCAGCTTACAGTCTAACACCGGGGAGCTGTTTTTT. This gives the protein CASSLQSNTGELFF.

The CDR3 nucleotides are TGTGCCAGCAGCTTGACAGGGTGGGCCAACGTCCTGACTTTC. Protein product: CASSLTGWANVLTF. The rearrangement joins TRBV7-3 to TRBJ2-6; 7 bases agree with TRBD1. Germline V CDR1 and CDR2: SGHTA, FQGTGA. The length of the CDR3 is 14 residues. J gave up 5 bases and V 3 bases, and 1 base lay outside the gene matches.

The chain uses TRBV3-1 (or the pseudogene TRBV3-2) and TRBJ2-7; 10 positions match TRBD2. The V segment lost 5 bases and the J segment 5 bases; nucleotides outside the gene matches: 6. The CDR3 totals 14 residues. Germline lookup yields CDR1 LGHDT and CDR2 YNNKEL (reference sequence). The CDR3 reads CASSESGGAHEQYF. CDR3 DNA: TGTGCCAGCAGCGAAAGCGGGGGGGCGCACGAGCAGTACTTC.

The chain employs TRBV27 and TRBJ2-5; D perhaps matches TRBD2 (7 bases). Germline V gives CDR1 MNHEY, CDR2 SMNVEV (reference sequence). The CDR3 consists of 16 residues. Trimming shortened V by 5 bases and J by 4 bases, and 20 bases separated the two germline ends. The DNA of the CDR3 is TGTGCCAGCAGTCCCCGGGCCGGAGGGGGGGGAGAGACCCAGTACTTC. Translated: CASSPRAGGGGETQYF.

The V call is TRBV6-4, the J call TRBJ2-2; D is unresolved. The germline V gene has CDR1 MRHNA and CDR2 SNTAGT. V was shortened by 6 bases and J by 6 bases, with 17 bases between the two germline ends. The CDR3 spans 15 residues. Here the CDR3 reads CASRGPAVEAGELFF. CDR3 bases: TGTGCCAGCAGGGGCCCGGCGGTCGAGGCCGGGGAGCTGTTTTTT.

This sequence joins TRBV5-1 and TRBJ2-3; tentatively, D is TRBD1 (5 bases). The V end was cut by 2 bases, the J end by 0 bases, with 10 bases between. The germline gives CDR1 SGHRS, CDR2 YFSETQ. This CDR3 region has 15 residues. DNA of the CDR3: TGCGCCAGCAGCTTATGGGGCCCTAGCACAGATACGCAGTATTTT. It codes for CASSLWGPSTDTQYF. The variable domain in full, with the rest retrieved from reference TRBV5-1 and TRBJ2-3, is KAGVTQTPRYLIKTRGQQVTLSCSPISGHRSVSWYQQTPGQGLQFLFEYFSETQRNKGNFPGRFSGRQFSNSRSEMNVSTLELGDSALYLCASSLWGPSTDTQYFGPGTRLTVL.

This chain joins TRBV4-2 and TRBJ1-5; D not certain. The CDR3 sequence is 14 residues long. The germline gives CDR1 LGHNA, CDR2 YNFKEQ. V lost 3 bases and J 5 bases, leaving 11 bases between the germline ends. The CDR3 sequence: CASSHPGSHQPQHF. The CDR3 nucleotides read TGTGCCAGCAGCCACCCGGGGAGCCATCAGCCCCAGCATTTT.

The rearrangement joins TRBV7-9 to TRBJ2-1; TRBD2 matches 15 bases. Germline CDR1 and CDR2: SEHNR and FQNEAQ (reference sequence). CDR3 length equals 17 residues. Trimming at V came to 1 base and at J to 7 bases, leaving 5 bases not matched to a gene. CDR3 sequence: CASSLGPGTSGGNEQFF. DNA of the CDR3: TGTGCCAGCAGCTTAGGCCCCGGGACTAGCGGGGGGAATGAGCAGTTCTTC.

The chain recombines TRBV7-2 with TRBJ2-1, with a tentative D call TRBD2 (5 bases). Trimming stripped 1 base from V and 5 bases from J, with 15 bases between. The CDR3 is 16 residues long. Germline CDR1 is SGHTA and CDR2 is FQGNSA. CDR3 protein: CASSLGRAQLDNEQFF. The CDR3 DNA is TGTGCCAGCAGCTTAGGGCGGGCCCAGCTAGACAATGAGCAGTTCTTC.

The rearrangement joins TRBV7-2 to TRBJ2-3; 10 nucleotides agree with TRBD2. This CDR3 is 16 amino acids long. With 1 base clipped from V and 1 base from J, the junction kept 2 bases outside the gene matches. The germline V gene encodes CDR1 SGHTA and CDR2 FQGNSA. This chain's CDR3 is CASSLVAGGGTDTQYF. The CDR3, as DNA: TGTGCCAGCAGCTTAGTAGCGGGGGGAGGCACAGATACGCAGTATTTT.

The J gene is TRBJ2-1, the V gene TRBV7-9; D possibly corresponds to TRBD2 (6 bases). This CDR3 has 14 residues. Germline assignment: CDR1 SEHNR and CDR2 FQNEAQ (reference sequence). Trimming pared 4 bases from V and 6 bases from J, leaving 13 bases between. CDR3 region: CASSYSGGGNEQFF. The CDR3 DNA is TGTGCCAGCAGCTATAGCGGAGGTGGCAATGAGCAGTTCTTC.

The V call is TRBV30, the J call TRBJ2-3; D gene uncertain. The CDR3 totals 11 residues. Trimming shortened V by 4 bases and J by 4 bases, and 6 bases separated the two germline ends. CDR1 is GTSNPN, CDR2 SVGIG, per germline (reference sequence). The chain's CDR3 is CAWTRADTQYF. In nucleotides, the CDR3 is TGTGCCTGGACTCGGGCAGATACGCAGTATTTT.

The rearrangement joins TRBV5-4 to TRBJ2-7; 10 bases fit TRBD2. The CDR3 has 16 amino acids. Germline V gene lookup returns CDR1 SGHNT and CDR2 YYREEE (reference sequence). J was trimmed by 4 bases and V by 0 bases; bases with no gene match: 7. The CDR3 nucleotides are TGTGCCAGCAGCTTGGGAGGTAGCGGGGGGCTATACGAGCAGTACTTC. Residues: CASSLGGSGGLYEQYF.

The chain combines TRBV13 with TRBJ2-1, with D possibly being TRBD2 (5 bases). V lost 4 bases to trimming and J lost 1 base, with 14 bases between them. Germline V gene data show CDR1 as PRHDT and CDR2 as FYEKMQ (reference sequence). CDR3 length: 16 residues. The CDR3: CASSSEGLGSYNEQFF. The CDR3 DNA reads TGTGCCAGCAGCTCAGAGGGTCTAGGGTCCTACAATGAGCAGTTCTTC.

Here the CDR3 reads CATSRDPGGAPLHF. The CDR3 DNA sequence: TGTGCCACCAGCAGAGACCCGGGTGGAGCACCCCTCCACTTT. The chain links TRBV15 to TRBJ1-6; D call uncertain. The germline V gene encodes CDR1 LNHNV and CDR2 YYDKDF (reference sequence). The CDR3 runs 14 residues. V was clipped by 0 bases and J by 11 bases, with 11 bases between them.

This chain uses TRBV6-5 with TRBJ2-3, with 9 nucleotides matching TRBD1. V shed 6 bases, J shed 3 bases, and the junction held 7 bases outside the gene matches. This CDR3 is built from 15 residues. The germline V gene encodes CDR1 MNHEY and CDR2 SVGAGI. The CDR3 coding sequence is TGTGCCAGCAGCCCACAGGGGGCTGGAACAGATACGCAGTATTTT. Amino acid sequence: CASSPQGAGTDTQYF.

The chain combines TRBV6-2 or TRBV6-3 with TRBJ1-6; possibly TRBD1 for D (6 bases). The CDR3 length is 16 residues. The V end lost 2 bases, the J end lost 7 bases, and 15 bases lay between the germline ends. The V gene's germline CDR1 is MNHEY and CDR2 SVGEGT. The CDR3 sequence is CASSYPLGGRNSPLHF. CDR3 nucleotides: TGTGCCAGCAGTTACCCCCTCGGGGGGCGGAATTCACCCCTCCACTTT.

The chain uses TRBV7-3 and TRBJ1-2; 9 nucleotides line up with TRBD1. The CDR3 length is 14 residues. Germline trimming cut 5 bases from V and 4 bases from J; bases unmatched to any gene: 5. Germline V gene data show CDR1 as SGHTA and CDR2 as FQGTGA. The DNA of the CDR3 is TGTGCCAGCAGCCCCGGGACAGGGCCCTATGGCTACACCTTC. Amino acid sequence: CASSPGTGPYGYTF.

The chain employs TRBV2 and TRBJ1-5; D unresolved. This CDR3 has 13 residues. The germline V and J ends were trimmed by 4 bases and 4 bases, with 8 bases remaining between them. Germline assignment: CDR1 SNHLY and CDR2 FYNNEI. The CDR3 DNA follows: TGTGCCAGCAGTGGTTCGGGGAATCAGCCCCAGCATTTT. Residues: CASSGSGNQPQHF.

The chain employs TRBV18 and TRBJ1-6; D ambiguous. V gave up 6 bases and J gave up 6 bases, with 12 bases separating them. Germline V CDR1 and CDR2: KGHSH, LQKENI. The CDR3 sequence is 14 residues long. CDR3 sequence reads: CASSDLRVNSPLHF. The CDR3 DNA reads TGTGCCAGCTCGGACCTACGGGTTAATTCACCCCTCCACTTT.